The next 3 T cell receptor beta chains were all read from a single sample in a study of tumor and adjacent non-tumor tissue in lung cancer. TCRbeta libraries were built with three rounds of nested PCR, modified from ARM-PCR. TCRdb re-called the multiplex PCR reads through MiXCR, storing one row per CDR3 protein. The data contain some 100,000 distinct CDR3 sequences, around three fifths of them singletons. RNA was extracted from bulk tissue without any cell sorting. Distant lung tissue was collected more than 3 cm away from the tumor edge. Sequencing was carried out using distant non-tumor lung tissue. Every receptor here comes from a man aged 25-40 years with non-small cell lung cancer.

This clonotype was picked up one time. The junction departs from germline at one end; a sequencing error may be responsible. This chain uses TRBV20-1 with TRBJ2-2; tentative D call: TRBD2 (6 bases). This CDR3 is built from 16 residues. Germline lookup yields CDR1 DFQATT and CDR2 SNEGSKA (reference sequence). For the CDR3, the DNA is TGTAGTGCTAGAGCCCATGGAGGGAGTGCATCCGGGGAGCTGTTTTTT. Translated, it gives CSARAHGGSASGELFF.

A remark on this clonotype: A read error may explain this, as a much larger clone is one base away. The rearrangement joins TRBV5-4 to TRBJ2-5; D assignment may be TRBD1 or TRBD2 (5 bases each). From germline, CDR1 is SGHNT and CDR2 YYREEE (reference sequence). The CDR3 consists of 13 residues. The CDR3: CTSSRDQRETQYF. CDR3 bases: TGTACCAGCAGTAGGGACCAGCGGGAGACCCAGTACTTC.

For this clonotype: Here the CDR3 omits its conserved ending phenylalanine or tryptophan, so a read error is the likely source. The chain links TRBV29-1 to TRBJ1-1; D gene uncertain. This CDR3 comprises 12 residues. CDR1 is SQVTM, CDR2 ANQGSEA, per germline. The CDR3 reads CSSRTVNTEAFY. The DNA of the CDR3 is TGCAGCTCAAGGACGGTGAACACGGAAGCTTTCTAT.